This T cell receptor beta chain was retrieved from a study of human T cells and chemical hapten exposure. The CDR3 runs to 15 residues. CDR1 is SEHNR, CDR2 FQNEAQ, per germline (reference sequence). Trimming removed 5 bases at V and 0 bases at J, with 13 bases between. This clonotype was observed a few times. This sample's time point: patch test 2, 6 weeks after DPC sensitization. The treatment is: therapeutic diphenylcyclopropenone sensitization with weekly scalp DPC. TCRdb reprocessed the RACE reads with MiXCR, giving one entry per CDR3 protein. The sample consists of some 100,000 distinct CDR3 sequences, 9% to 9.5% of them appearing once.

This receptor was identified in a woman in her forties with alopecia areata. Some clones in this sample may be carry-over from other donors' samples. The rearrangement uses TRBV7-9 and TRBJ1-1, with D perhaps matching TRBD1 (5 bases). The sequenced sample was whole blood, obtained in connection with sensitization to the hapten diphenylcyclopropenone (DPC). In DNA form, the CDR3 reads TGTGCCAGCAGCCCAGCAGGGAAGGTGAACACTGAAGCTTTCTTT. Protein sequence: CASSPAGKVNTEAFF.